This TCR beta chain was retrieved from a study of STAT5B mutations in CD4+ large granular lymphocyte leukemia. In the original analysis: The detection floor for productive clonotype frequency was 2.59 x 10-5. Data came from immunoSEQ multiplex PCR; TCRdb stores just in-frame clones and leaves some out. V and J calls and clone size are as listed in that table; D and trimming were resolved from the DNA. The profile covers 20,000 or so clones, with 65% to 85% appearing a single time and approximately 13% taken by the ten largest. This clone was seen a handful of times. Its antigen is currently unknown. Study results and limitations: CD4-sorted patient repertoires seemed more clonal than healthy CD4+ repertoires. Higher CD4+ than CD8+ T-LGLL clonality might reflect small sample size. Compared with healthy controls (2/35), patient top clones favored TRBV06 (8/27).

With 8 bases clipped from V and 12 bases from J, the junction kept 10 bases outside the gene matches. This CDR3 has 15 residues. Germline V lookup: CDR1 MDHEN, CDR2 SYDVKM. This chain joins TRBV28 and TRBJ2-2; 15 nucleotides match TRBD2. This TCR derives from a human donor in good health. Material for sequencing was CD4+ T cells from blood buffy coats. CDR3 amino acids: CASSVPGLAGGKLFF. The CDR3 bases are TGTGCCAGCTCGGTTCCGGGACTAGCGGGAGGAAAGCTGTTTTTT.